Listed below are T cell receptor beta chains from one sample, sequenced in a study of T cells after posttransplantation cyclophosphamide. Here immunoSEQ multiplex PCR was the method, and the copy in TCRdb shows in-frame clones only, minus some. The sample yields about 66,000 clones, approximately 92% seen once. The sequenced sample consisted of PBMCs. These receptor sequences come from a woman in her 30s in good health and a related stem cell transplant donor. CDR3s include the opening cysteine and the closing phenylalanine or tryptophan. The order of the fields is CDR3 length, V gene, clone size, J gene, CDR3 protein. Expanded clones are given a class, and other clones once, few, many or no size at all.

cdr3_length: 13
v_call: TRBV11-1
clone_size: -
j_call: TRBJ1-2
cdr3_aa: CASSATGGYGYTF

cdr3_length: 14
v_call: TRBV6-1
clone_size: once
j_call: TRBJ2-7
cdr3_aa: CASSDRRGSYEQYF

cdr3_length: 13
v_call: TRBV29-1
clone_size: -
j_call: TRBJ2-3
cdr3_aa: CSVGGLAADTQYF

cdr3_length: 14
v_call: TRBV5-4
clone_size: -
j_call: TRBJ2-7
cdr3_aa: CASSPGRNSYEQYF

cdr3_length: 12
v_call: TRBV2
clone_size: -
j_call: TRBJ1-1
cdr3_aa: CASRILTAEAFF

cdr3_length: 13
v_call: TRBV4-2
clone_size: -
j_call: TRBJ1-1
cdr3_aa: CASSQVENTEAFF

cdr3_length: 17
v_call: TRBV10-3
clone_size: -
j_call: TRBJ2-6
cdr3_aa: CAIREGQGARGANVLTF

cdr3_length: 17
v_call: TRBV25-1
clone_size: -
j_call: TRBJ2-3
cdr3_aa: CASSEAGGRISTDTQYF

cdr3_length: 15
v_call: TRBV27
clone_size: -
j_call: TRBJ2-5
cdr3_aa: CASSYRTGMIETQYF

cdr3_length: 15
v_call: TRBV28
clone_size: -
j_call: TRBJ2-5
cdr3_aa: CASSLAGGFQETQYF

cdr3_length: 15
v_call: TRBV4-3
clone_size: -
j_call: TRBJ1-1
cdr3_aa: CASSHMDRGGTEAFF

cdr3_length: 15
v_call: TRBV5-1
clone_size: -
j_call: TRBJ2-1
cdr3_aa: CASSYPGQGHNEQFF

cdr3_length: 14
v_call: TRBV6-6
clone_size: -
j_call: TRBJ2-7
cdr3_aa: CAVRDIIASYEQYF

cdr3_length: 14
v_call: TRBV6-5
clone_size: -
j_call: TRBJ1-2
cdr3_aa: CASSYLGRYYGYTF

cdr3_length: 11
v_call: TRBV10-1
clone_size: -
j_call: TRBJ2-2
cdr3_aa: CASTNTGELFF

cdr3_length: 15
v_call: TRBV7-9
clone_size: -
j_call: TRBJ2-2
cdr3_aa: CASSLSGPNTGELFF

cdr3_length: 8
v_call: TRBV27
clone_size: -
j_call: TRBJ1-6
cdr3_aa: CASSFLHF

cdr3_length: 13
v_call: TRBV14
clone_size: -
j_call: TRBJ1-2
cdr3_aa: CASSQDRAYGYTF

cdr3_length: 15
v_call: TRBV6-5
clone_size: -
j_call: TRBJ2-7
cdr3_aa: CASSSDSLPSYEQYF

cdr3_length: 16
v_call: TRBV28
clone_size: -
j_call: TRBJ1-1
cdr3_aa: CASSLERGRWNTEAFF

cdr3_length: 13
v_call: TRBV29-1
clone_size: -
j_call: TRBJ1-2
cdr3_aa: CSVDVVESYGYTF

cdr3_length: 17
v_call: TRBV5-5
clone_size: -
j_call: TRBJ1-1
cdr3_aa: CASSLAGAGGMNTEAFF

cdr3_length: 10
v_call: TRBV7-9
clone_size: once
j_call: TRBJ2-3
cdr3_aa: CASSQESQYF

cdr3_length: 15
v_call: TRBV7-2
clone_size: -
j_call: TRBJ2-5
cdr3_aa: CASSLQGQTQETQYF

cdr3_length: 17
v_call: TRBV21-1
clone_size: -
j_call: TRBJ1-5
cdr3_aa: CASSKGETGDSNQPQHF

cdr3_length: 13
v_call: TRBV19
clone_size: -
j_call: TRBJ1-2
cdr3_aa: CASSHGTVYGYTF

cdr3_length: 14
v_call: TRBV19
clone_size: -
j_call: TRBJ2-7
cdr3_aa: CASSPDRGTYEQYF

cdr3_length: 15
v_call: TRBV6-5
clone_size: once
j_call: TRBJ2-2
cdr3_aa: CASSYRVGGTGELFF

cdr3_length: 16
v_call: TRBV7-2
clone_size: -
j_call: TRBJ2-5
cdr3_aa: CASSQSGTSGQETQYF

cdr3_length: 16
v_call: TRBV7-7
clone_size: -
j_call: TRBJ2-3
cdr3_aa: CASSARPGGHLDTQYF

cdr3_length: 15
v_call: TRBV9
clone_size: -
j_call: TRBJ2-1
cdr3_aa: CASSISGGGYNEQFF

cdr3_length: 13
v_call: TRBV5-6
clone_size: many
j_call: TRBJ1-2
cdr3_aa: CASSQQGDYGYTF

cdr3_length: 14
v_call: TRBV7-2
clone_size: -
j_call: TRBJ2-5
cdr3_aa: CASSPDRGSETQYF

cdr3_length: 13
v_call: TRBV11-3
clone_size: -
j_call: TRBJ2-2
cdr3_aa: CASRTGDAGELFF

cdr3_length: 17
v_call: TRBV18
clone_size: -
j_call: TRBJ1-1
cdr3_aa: CASSPALPGQGNTEAFF

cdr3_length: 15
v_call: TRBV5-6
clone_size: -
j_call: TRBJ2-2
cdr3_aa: CASKRVALDTGELFF

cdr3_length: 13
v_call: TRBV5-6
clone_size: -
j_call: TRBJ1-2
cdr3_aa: CASSSTGGYGYTF

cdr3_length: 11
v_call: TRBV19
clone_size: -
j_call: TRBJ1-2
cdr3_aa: CASSLGTGYTF

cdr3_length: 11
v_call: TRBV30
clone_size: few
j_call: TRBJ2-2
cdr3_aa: CAWSEDGELFF